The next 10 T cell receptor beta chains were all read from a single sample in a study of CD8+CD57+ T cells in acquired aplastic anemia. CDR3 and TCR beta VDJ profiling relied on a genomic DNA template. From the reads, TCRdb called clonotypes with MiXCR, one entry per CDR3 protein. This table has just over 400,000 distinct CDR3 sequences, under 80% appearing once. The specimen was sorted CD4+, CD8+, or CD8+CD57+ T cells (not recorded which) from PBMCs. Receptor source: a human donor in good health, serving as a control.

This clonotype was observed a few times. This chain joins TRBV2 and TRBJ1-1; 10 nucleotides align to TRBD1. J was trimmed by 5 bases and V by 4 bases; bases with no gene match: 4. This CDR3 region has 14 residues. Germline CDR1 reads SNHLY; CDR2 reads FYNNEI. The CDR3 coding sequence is TGTGCCAGCAGTGGACAGGGGGCGAGGACTGAAGCTTTCTTT. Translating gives CASSGQGARTEAFF.

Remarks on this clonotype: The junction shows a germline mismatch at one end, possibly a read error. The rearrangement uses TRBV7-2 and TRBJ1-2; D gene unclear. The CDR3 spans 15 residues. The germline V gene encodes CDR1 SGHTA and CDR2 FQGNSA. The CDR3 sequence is CASSWRRARFQGSTF. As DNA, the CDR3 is TGTGCCAGCAGCTGGCGGAGGGCCAGATTCCAAGGCTCCACCTTC.

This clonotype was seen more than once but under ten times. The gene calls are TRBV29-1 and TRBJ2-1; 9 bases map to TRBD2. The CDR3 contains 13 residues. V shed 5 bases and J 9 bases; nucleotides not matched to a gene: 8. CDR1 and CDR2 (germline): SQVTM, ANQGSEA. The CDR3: CSVRAGGSGEQFF. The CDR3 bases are TGCAGCGTTAGAGCGGGGGGATCGGGTGAGCAGTTCTTC.

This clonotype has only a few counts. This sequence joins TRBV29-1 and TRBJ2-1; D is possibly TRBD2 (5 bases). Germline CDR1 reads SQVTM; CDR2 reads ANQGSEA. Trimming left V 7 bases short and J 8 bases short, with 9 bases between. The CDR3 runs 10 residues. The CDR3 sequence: CSAMRDEQFF. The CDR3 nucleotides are TGCAGCGCAATGAGGGATGAGCAGTTCTTC.

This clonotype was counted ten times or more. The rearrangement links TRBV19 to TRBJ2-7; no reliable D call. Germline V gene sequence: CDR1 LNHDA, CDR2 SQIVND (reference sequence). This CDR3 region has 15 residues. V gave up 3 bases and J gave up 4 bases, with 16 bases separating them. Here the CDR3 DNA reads TGTGCCAGTAGTATGGCCCAAACTCCCCTTTACGAGCAGTACTTC. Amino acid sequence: CASSMAQTPLYEQYF.

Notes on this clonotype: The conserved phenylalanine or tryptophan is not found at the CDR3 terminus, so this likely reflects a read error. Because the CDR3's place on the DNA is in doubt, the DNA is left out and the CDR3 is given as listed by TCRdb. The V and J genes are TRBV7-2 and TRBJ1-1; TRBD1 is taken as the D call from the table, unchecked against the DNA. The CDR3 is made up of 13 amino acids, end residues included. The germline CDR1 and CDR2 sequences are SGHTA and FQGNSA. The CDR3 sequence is CASSWETEANVLS.

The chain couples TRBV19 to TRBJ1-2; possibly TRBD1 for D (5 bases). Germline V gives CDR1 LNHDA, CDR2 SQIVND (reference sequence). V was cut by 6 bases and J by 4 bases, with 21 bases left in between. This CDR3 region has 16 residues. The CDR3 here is CASSKWGVALGYGYTF. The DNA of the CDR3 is TGTGCCAGTAGCAAATGGGGGGTTGCTCTTGGCTATGGCTACACCTTC. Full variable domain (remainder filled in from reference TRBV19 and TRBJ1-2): DGGITQSPKYLFRKEGQNVTLSCEQNLNHDAMYWYRQDPGQGLRLIYYSQIVNDFQKGDIAEGYSVSREKKESFPLTVTSAQKNPTAFYLCASSKWGVALGYGYTFGSGTRLTVV.

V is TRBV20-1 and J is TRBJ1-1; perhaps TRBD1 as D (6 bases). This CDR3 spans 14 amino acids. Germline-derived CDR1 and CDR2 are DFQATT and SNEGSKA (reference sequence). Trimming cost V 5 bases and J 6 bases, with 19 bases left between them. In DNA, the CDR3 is TGCAGTGCTCAGACCGCCAGGGGTTGGGCTGAAGCTTTCTTT. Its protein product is CSAQTARGWAEAFF.

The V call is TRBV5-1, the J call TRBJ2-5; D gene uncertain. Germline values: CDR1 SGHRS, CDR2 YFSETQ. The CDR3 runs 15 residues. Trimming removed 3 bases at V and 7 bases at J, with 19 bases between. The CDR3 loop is CASSSGSRILATQYF. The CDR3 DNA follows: TGCGCCAGCAGCTCCGGTTCGAGGATCCTCGCGACCCAGTACTTC.

CDR3 sequence reads: CASSLVASGAQETQYF. Written as DNA, the CDR3 is TGTGCCAGCAGCTTAGTTGCTAGCGGGGCTCAAGAGACCCAGTACTTC. The gene calls are TRBV7-2 and TRBJ2-5; TRBD2 matches at 9 bases. Germline V gene data show CDR1 as SGHTA and CDR2 as FQGNSA. V was clipped by 1 base and J by 2 bases; unmatched bases: 5. The CDR3 runs to 16 residues.